This T cell receptor beta chain was sequenced during a study of blood T cell repertoires in COVID-19. The repertoire was sequenced with immunoSEQ multiplex PCR; TCRdb's copy has only in-frame clones and lacks some. The table has under 65,000 clones, roughly 84% seen once. This clone appeared a single time. The ends were cut back, 0 bases at V and 6 bases at J, with 15 bases in the middle. Germline V gene data show CDR1 as SGHDT and CDR2 as YYEEEE. CDR3 length: 15 residues. The genes are TRBV5-6 and TRBJ1-1; D call uncertain. The sequencing sample was made of peripheral blood. The receptor comes from a man older than 75 in a cohort sampled during active COVID-19. CDR3: CASSLGTYGGAEAFF. The CDR3 DNA sequence: TGTGCCAGCAGCTTGGGGACGTATGGAGGCGCTGAAGCTTTCTTT.